This record covers a single T cell receptor (beta chain). Its antigen remains undetermined. No base-level quality is on record; no much larger clone is a single base apart. Library preparation employed the immunoSEQ multiplex PCR assay. TCRdb took over this immuneACCESS table, retaining in-frame rearrangements with V and J assigned. Such tables are incomplete; in checked studies, under half of the missing clones stem from an unresolved V gene, and the remainder is unexplained. This sample is represented by over 650,000 clones; over 75% of them were singletons. About 0.0094% of the sample is taken by the ten largest. The CDR3 holds 18 amino acids from the cysteine to the phenylalanine. Only the CDR3 part of the read is kept: 54 bases, read in frame from the first base. V lost 3 bases and J lost 1 base, and the count of bases not matched to a germline gene is 14. CDR1 and CDR2 are drawn from the germline V gene (reference sequence): LNHNV, YYDKDF.

This specimen belongs to a study of shared T cell receptors in the human thymus (dated by TCRdb to the early 2020s). For the study in its entirety: The study examined how the human thymus generates shared, self-reactive T-cell receptor alpha chains.

The same data also went into a second study, on human thymus T cells. From the second report: In Finland, the donors were immunologically healthy infants who were having open corrective cardiac surgery for congenital heart defects. Thymus tissue was obtained as surgical resects removed during corrective cardiac surgery. V and J gene segment usage appeared biased in both thymic and peripheral blood repertoires. The related research reported highly overlapping thymic TCR repertoires among unrelated individuals. The study characterized TCR alpha and beta repertoires from under ten infant thymus samples and a few related peripheral blood samples. The infant donors were about 7 to 244 days old, and the cohort included five or six males and two females. After being mechanically released from the tissue, thymocytes were kept at -70 degrees C in pellets of roughly 10-33 million cells. A QIAsymphony instrument was used to extract genomic DNA from the frozen cell pellets. TCRB and TCRAD loci were amplified from a standardized quantity of quality-controlled genomic DNA using the immunoSEQ multiplex PCR assay. The V(D)J region was spanned by amplicons of a length sufficient to cover the CDR3 and to identify V and J genes. The amplicons were sequenced on an Illumina platform via the commercial immunoSEQ service. Primer bias and sequencing errors were corrected as previously described, and TCRAD and TCRB were defined on the basis of the IMGT database. Analysis of the repertoires was done with immunoSEQ Analyzer 3.0 and VDJTools and included basic statistics, V/J segment usage, diversity estimates, rarefaction and pairwise overlap. Diversity was estimated using the Chao1, ChaoE, Efron-Thisted, Shannon and inverse Simpson indices, and was also estimated on datasets down-sampled to the size of the smallest sample. Repertoire overlap was determined by strict matching of CDR3 nucleotide sequence, V gene and J gene, and Jaccard-based multidimensional scaling clustering was applied. On average, roughly 810,000 unique TCRB clonotypes were obtained from thymus samples, compared with about 84,000 from blood samples.

The receptor comes from a boy younger than two with a congenital heart defect. Donor details come from another sample of the same person, matched by shared clones. Recombination connected TRBV15 to TRBJ1-1; 7 bases in between match TRBD1. Material: thymocytes. The CDR3 amino acid sequence is: CATSSRIHPRGRNTEAFF. DNA sequence: TGTGCCACCAGCAGCAGAATCCATCCCAGGGGGAGGAACACTGAAGCTTTCTTT.